This passage covers 9 T cell receptor beta chains from one sample sequenced in a study of T cell changes during pregnancy in multiple sclerosis. Using immunoSEQ multiplex PCR, the repertoire was profiled, and TCRdb retains in-frame clones only, with some absent. Among 26,000 or so clones, 85% to 90% were seen once, and the ten largest hold less than 10%. The source was CD8+ T cells from peripheral blood mononuclear cells, collected in the second trimester of pregnancy. The receptors come from a female donor with multiple sclerosis, enrolled in a pregnancy study.

This clone appeared once. The chain couples TRBV30 to TRBJ2-3; 7 bases map to TRBD2. The CDR3 is made up of 16 amino acids. Germline V lookup: CDR1 GTSNPN, CDR2 SVGIG (reference sequence). The trim removed 5 bases at V and 4 bases at J, leaving 15 bases unmatched. Here the CDR3 reads CAWGSFGGGVPDTQYF. The CDR3 DNA is TGTGCCTGGGGCTCTTTTGGCGGGGGTGTGCCAGATACGCAGTATTTT.

The genes are TRBV27 and TRBJ1-1; the match to TRBD1 covers 9 bases. This CDR3 comprises 15 residues. J lost 4 bases, V lost 6 bases, and 9 bases had no gene match. The germline V gene encodes CDR1 MNHEY and CDR2 SMNVEV (reference sequence). CDR3 nucleotide sequence: TGTGCCAGCAGCTTCGGGACAGGGAGTTTCACTGAAGCTTTCTTT. This translates into CASSFGTGSFTEAFF.

V gene TRBV7-2 combines with J gene TRBJ2-7, with D possibly matching TRBD2 (7 bases). Trimming took off 1 base at V and 4 bases at J, with 14 bases between the two ends. Germline assignment: CDR1 SGHTA and CDR2 FQGNSA. The length of the CDR3 is 15 residues. The CDR3 protein is CASSLGGGRGYEQYF. The DNA for the CDR3 is TGTGCCAGCAGCTTAGGGGGGGGGCGCGGGTACGAGCAGTACTTC.

This sequence joins TRBV4-3 and TRBJ2-5; 12 nucleotides line up with TRBD1. Trimming cost V 0 bases and J 4 bases; bases outside gene matches: 3. This CDR3 contains 16 residues. Germline CDR1 reads LGHNA; CDR2 reads YSLEER. CDR3: CASSQDGTGGAETQYF. The DNA of the CDR3 is TGCGCCAGCAGCCAAGATGGGACAGGGGGCGCAGAGACCCAGTACTTC.

The CDR3 sequence: CAWSLQAGDTGELFF. CDR3 coding DNA: TGTGCCTGGAGTCTACAAGCGGGGGACACCGGGGAGCTGTTTTTT. The chain has TRBV30 and TRBJ2-2; 8 bases agree with TRBD2. The germline CDR1 and CDR2 sequences are GTSNPN and SVGIG (reference sequence). After removal of 2 bases from V and 3 bases from J, the junction contained 5 bases not matched to a gene. The CDR3 length is 15 residues.

The chain recombines TRBV6-5 with TRBJ2-2; a weak D match, TRBD2 (5 bases). V was cut by 0 bases and J by 5 bases, with 13 bases left in between. This CDR3 contains 16 residues. The germline CDR1 and CDR2 sequences are MNHEY and SVGAGI. DNA for the CDR3: TGTGCCAGCAGTTACTCCTCCGGGGAACGAACCGGGGAGCTGTTTTTT. Its translation is CASSYSSGERTGELFF.

J is TRBJ2-3 and V is TRBV19, with D possibly being TRBD1 (6 bases). CDR3 size: 13 residues. Trimming removed 5 bases from V and 2 bases from J, with 8 bases in between. CDR1 and CDR2 from the germline V gene are LNHDA and SQIVND (reference sequence). The CDR3 region is CASSSGHTDTQYF. CDR3 nucleotide sequence: TGTGCCAGTAGTTCGGGACACACAGATACGCAGTATTTT.

The chain has TRBV13 and TRBJ2-7, with a weak D call TRBD2 (6 bases). Germline CDR1 and CDR2: PRHDT and FYEKMQ (reference sequence). There are 13 residues in the CDR3. Deletions cut 3 bases from V and 3 bases from J, with 9 bases between. The CDR3 coding sequence is TGTGCCAGCAGCTTGGGCGGGGTCTACGAGCAGTACTTC. This translates into CASSLGGVYEQYF. The whole variable domain, filled in from reference TRBV13 and TRBJ2-7, reads AAGVIQSPRHLIKEKRETATLKCYPIPRHDTVYWYQQGPGQDPQFLISFYEKMQSDKGSIPDRFSAQQFSDYHSELNMSSLELGDSALYFCASSLGGVYEQYFGPGTRLTVT.

The CDR3 DNA sequence: TGCGCCAGCAGCGCGGGTACAAGCTCCTACAATGAGCAGTTCTTC. This gives the protein CASSAGTSSYNEQFF. This chain joins TRBV5-1 and TRBJ2-1, with TRBD2 as a possible D gene (5 bases). This CDR3 has 15 amino acids. Trimming stripped 4 bases from V and 0 bases from J, with 11 bases between. The germline gives CDR1 SGHRS, CDR2 YFSETQ.